These 20 T cell receptor beta chains were all obtained from the same sample, sequenced in a study of cytomegalovirus exposure and HLA in healthy donors. Amplification used 60 Vbeta primers and 13 Jbeta primers. Measured with immunoSEQ multiplex PCR; TCRdb has only the in-frame clones, and not every one. The table includes 150,000 to 200,000 clones, about 70% detected once. Specimen: PBMCs. The receptors here all came from a male donor in good health and CMV-seronegative.

The chain recombines TRBV10-3 with TRBJ1-2; possible D gene TRBD1, 5 bases. In germline, CDR1 is ENHRY, CDR2 SYGVKD. Trimming cost V 0 bases and J 8 bases, with 13 bases left between them. This CDR3 has 14 residues. The CDR3 loop is CAISESRGPGGYTF. As DNA, the CDR3 is TGTGCCATCAGTGAGTCTAGGGGTCCCGGGGGCTACACCTTC.

The V call is TRBV5-6, the J call TRBJ1-1; 7 bases agree with TRBD1. The trim removed 1 base at V and 1 base at J, leaving 1 base unmatched. Germline V gives CDR1 SGHDT, CDR2 YYEEEE. There are 14 residues in the CDR3. CDR3 nucleotides: TGTGCCAGCAGCTTGCCAGGGGGGAACACTGAAGCTTTCTTT. It yields the protein CASSLPGGNTEAFF.

This chain joins TRBV4-2 and TRBJ1-1; D not certain. The CDR3 is 13 amino acids. Germline V gene lookup returns CDR1 LGHNA and CDR2 YNFKEQ. Deletions cut 0 bases from V and 11 bases from J, with 13 bases between. The CDR3 protein is CASSQDIVLEAFF. The CDR3 bases are TGTGCCAGCAGCCAAGATATAGTTCTAGAGGCTTTCTTT.

This chain joins TRBV7-8 and TRBJ2-1; TRBD2 matches 14 bases. The CDR3 length is 15 residues. Trimming removed 5 bases from V and 9 bases from J; junction bases left unmatched: 6. Looked up from germline, CDR1 is SGHVS and CDR2 is FQNEAQ. Here the CDR3 DNA reads TGTGCCAGCAGCCAGGGACTAGCGGGAGCTGGTGAGCAGTTCTTC. It encodes CASSQGLAGAGEQFF.

The chain combines TRBV18 with TRBJ1-4, with a tentative D call TRBD1 (6 bases). CDR3 length equals 15 residues. Germline assignment: CDR1 KGHSH and CDR2 LQKENI. V dropped 4 bases and J dropped 4 bases, with 13 bases sitting between them. The CDR3 DNA reads TGTGCCAGCTCACGAGCGGGGGCCGGTAATGAAAAACTGTTTTTT. It is translated as CASSRAGAGNEKLFF.

The J gene is TRBJ1-2, the V gene TRBV7-8; TRBD1 agrees at 9 bases. Germline values: CDR1 SGHVS, CDR2 FQNEAQ. V lost 5 bases to trimming and J lost 4 bases; unmatched junction nucleotides: 8. The CDR3 extends over 15 amino acids. The CDR3 loop reads CASSPRDRVFYGYTF. DNA for the CDR3: TGTGCCAGCAGCCCCCGGGACAGGGTCTTCTATGGCTACACCTTC.

The V and J genes are TRBV19 and TRBJ1-2, with no clear D. The CDR3 totals 15 residues. Germline V gives CDR1 LNHDA, CDR2 SQIVND (reference sequence). Trimming removed 6 bases at V and 4 bases at J, with 18 bases between. The CDR3 bases are TGTGCCAGTAGATATTTCGGGTCTGAAGGCTATGGCTACACCTTC. Its protein product is CASRYFGSEGYGYTF.

This sequence joins TRBV7-9 and TRBJ1-1; 7 nucleotides agree with TRBD1. CDR1 SEHNR and CDR2 FQNEAQ come from the germline V gene (reference sequence). This CDR3 comprises 15 residues. After removal of 5 bases from V and 1 base from J, the junction contained 7 bases not matched to a gene. The CDR3 loop is CASSRLRQGNTEAFF. The CDR3 DNA reads TGTGCCAGCAGCCGTCTCCGACAGGGGAACACTGAAGCTTTCTTT.

The V call is TRBV5-8, the J call TRBJ1-5, with a possible D match to TRBD1 (5 bases). V gave up 4 bases and J gave up 2 bases, with 10 bases separating them. Germline CDR1 SGHTS, CDR2 YDEGEE. This CDR3 has 14 amino acids. The CDR3 coding sequence is TGTGCCAGCAGCCTGGGACTTGGCAATCAGCCCCAGCATTTT. It translates to CASSLGLGNQPQHF.

The chain recombines TRBV7-3 with TRBJ2-7; 8 bases align to TRBD1. Germline trimming cut 4 bases from V and 6 bases from J; bases unmatched to any gene: 5. Germline V lookup: CDR1 SGHTA, CDR2 FQGTGA. This CDR3 has 13 residues. The CDR3 here is CASSYNTGGEQYF. The CDR3 DNA reads TGTGCCAGCAGCTACAATACAGGGGGCGAGCAGTACTTC. Combining the CDR3 with reference TRBV7-3 and TRBJ2-7 gives the whole variable domain GAGVSQTPSNKVTEKGKYVELRCDPISGHTALYWYRQSLGQGPEFLIYFQGTGAADDSGLPNDRFFAVRPEGSVSTLKIQRTERGDSAVYLCASSYNTGGEQYFGPGTRLTVT.

The chain is built from TRBV6-1 and TRBJ2-1, with D perhaps TRBD1 (5 bases). Germline V lookup: CDR1 MNHNS, CDR2 SASEGT. The ends were cut back, 5 bases at V and 4 bases at J, with 12 bases in the middle. CDR3 length: 14 residues. CDR3 in DNA: TGTGCCAGCAGTCCACGACAGATGTACAATGAGCAGTTCTTC. This encodes CASSPRQMYNEQFF.

This sequence joins TRBV4-1 and TRBJ2-3; 7 bases line up with TRBD1. The CDR3 covers 16 residues. Germline V gene sequence: CDR1 MGHRA, CDR2 YSYEKL. Unmatched junction bases numbered 8, after V lost 4 bases and J lost 1 base. Written as DNA, the CDR3 is TGCGCCAGCAGCCTACCCCGGGACAGAGGCACAGATACGCAGTATTTT. Residues: CASSLPRDRGTDTQYF.

The table lists this clone with a count of one. V and J are TRBV4-3 and TRBJ1-1; a possible D gene is TRBD1 (6 bases). The CDR3 length is 15 residues. Germline V gene sequence: CDR1 LGHNA, CDR2 YSLEER. The V gene lost 4 bases and the J gene lost 0 bases, with 12 bases spanning the gap. The CDR3, as DNA: TGCGCCAGCAGCCCCCGACAGGCGATGAACACTGAAGCTTTCTTT. It codes for CASSPRQAMNTEAFF.

In regard to this clone: Other DNA sequences of this sample code for an identical CDR3. The chain recombines TRBV5-1 with TRBJ2-7; 7 bases map to TRBD2. This CDR3 comprises 15 residues. V lost 8 bases and J lost 2; bases outside the gene matches: 13. The V gene's germline CDR1 is SGHRS and CDR2 YFSETQ. CDR3 amino acids: CASSGLGREAYEQYF. The CDR3 nucleotides are TGCGCCAGTAGTGGTTTGGGGAGGGAGGCCTACGAGCAGTACTTC.

The V call is TRBV29-1, the J call TRBJ1-4; D not certain. The V gene lost 6 bases and the J gene lost 0 bases, with 14 bases spanning the gap. The length of the CDR3 is 15 residues. Germline CDR1 and CDR2: SQVTM and ANQGSEA. The CDR3 sequence is CSVVSRSSTNEKLFF. The CDR3 bases are TGCAGCGTAGTTTCAAGGAGTTCAACTAATGAAAAACTGTTTTTT.

The chain uses TRBV5-1 and TRBJ2-3; the match to TRBD2 covers 9 bases. V was pared by 4 bases and J by 2 bases, with 8 bases of the junction left unmatched. In germline, CDR1 is SGHRS, CDR2 YFSETQ. The length of the CDR3 is 16 residues. As DNA, the CDR3 is TGCGCCAGCAGCCCCCGGGCTAGCGGGGTCACAGATACGCAGTATTTT. Amino acids: CASSPRASGVTDTQYF.

The chain combines TRBV27 with TRBJ2-1, with 12 bases lining up with TRBD2. The CDR3 spans 16 residues. CDR1 MNHEY and CDR2 SMNVEV come from the germline V gene (reference sequence). J lost 8 bases, V lost 5 bases, and 10 bases had no gene match. CDR3 sequence reads: CASSLLLAGGPHEQFF. The CDR3 DNA sequence: TGTGCCAGCAGTCTCTTGCTAGCGGGGGGGCCCCATGAGCAGTTCTTC.

The V and J genes are TRBV27 and TRBJ2-2, with D possibly being TRBD1 (6 bases). Per the germline V gene, CDR1 is MNHEY and CDR2 is SMNVEV (reference sequence). The V end was cut by 3 bases, the J end by 3 bases, with 14 bases between. CDR3 length equals 16 residues. The DNA for the CDR3 is TGTGCCAGCAGTTTGAACAGGGCGGTCGACACCGGGGAGCTGTTTTTT. The encoded protein is CASSLNRAVDTGELFF.

The rearrangement joins TRBV5-5 to TRBJ2-6; the match to TRBD1 covers 8 bases. Germline V gene data show CDR1 as SGHKS and CDR2 as YYEKEE (reference sequence). V trimming: 2 bases; J trimming: 4 bases; junction bases outside the gene matches: 11. The CDR3 totals 18 residues. This CDR3 reads CASSLWGQEISGANVLTF. Written as DNA, the CDR3 is TGTGCCAGCAGCTTATGGGGACAGGAAATTTCCGGGGCCAACGTCCTGACTTTC.

This clone was counted only a few times. CDR3 loop: CASSLLLQGEAFF. DNA for the CDR3: TGTGCCAGCAGTTTACTTCTGCAGGGGGAAGCTTTCTTT. The chain couples TRBV27 to TRBJ1-1; D perhaps matches TRBD1 (6 bases). Germline CDR1 is MNHEY and CDR2 is SMNVEV (reference sequence). The CDR3 has 13 residues. V was pared by 2 bases and J by 8 bases, with 12 bases between.